This TCR beta chain was identified during a study of blood T cell repertoires in COVID-19. CDR1 and CDR2 (germline): SGHNT, YYREEE (reference sequence). This CDR3 contains 16 residues. J gave up 1 base and V 4 bases, and 6 bases lay outside the gene matches. Some clones are missing from TCRdb's copy, which holds only in-frame ones; the method was immunoSEQ multiplex PCR. The sample carries some 100,000 clones, around nine tenths recorded once. The chain recombines TRBV5-4 with TRBJ2-1; 9 nucleotides agree with TRBD2. This TCR derives from a man in his forties or fifties with acute or convalescent COVID-19. Sequencing was performed on peripheral blood. The CDR3 DNA reads as TGTGCCAGCAGCCCTCGACTAGCGGAATCCTACAATGAGCAGTTCTTC. As protein: CASSPRLAESYNEQFF.